The clone carrying this T cell receptor beta chain was counted once. Some clones are missing from TCRdb's copy, which holds only in-frame ones; the method was immunoSEQ multiplex PCR. The sample comprises around 55,000 clones, about 96% of which are singletons, and 1.1% rests with the top ten. These data are taken from a study of control samples from healthy donors and cancer patients. The TCR was taken from a woman aged 18-35 years in good health. What was sequenced was blood.

CDR3 residues: CASVQGTYEQYF. The CDR3 DNA sequence: TGTGCCAGCGTCCAGGGGACCTACGAGCAGTACTTC. The rearrangement links TRBV6-5 to TRBJ2-7; possible D gene TRBD1, 6 bases. This CDR3 is built from 12 residues. Per germline, CDR1 MNHEY and CDR2 SVGAGI. The ends were cut back, 8 bases at V and 2 bases at J, with 10 bases in the middle.